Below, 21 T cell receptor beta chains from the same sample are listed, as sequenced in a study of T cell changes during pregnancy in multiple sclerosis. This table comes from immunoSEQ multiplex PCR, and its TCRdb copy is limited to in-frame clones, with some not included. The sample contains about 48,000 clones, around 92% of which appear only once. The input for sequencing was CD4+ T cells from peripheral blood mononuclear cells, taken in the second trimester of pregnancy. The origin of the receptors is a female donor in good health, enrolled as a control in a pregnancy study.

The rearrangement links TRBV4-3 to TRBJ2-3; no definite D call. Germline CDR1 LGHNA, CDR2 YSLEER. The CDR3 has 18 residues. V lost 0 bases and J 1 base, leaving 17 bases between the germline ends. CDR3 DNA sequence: TGCGCCAGCAGCCAAGAAGTACGGTTCACCCACGGCACAGATACGCAGTATTTT. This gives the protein CASSQEVRFTHGTDTQYF.

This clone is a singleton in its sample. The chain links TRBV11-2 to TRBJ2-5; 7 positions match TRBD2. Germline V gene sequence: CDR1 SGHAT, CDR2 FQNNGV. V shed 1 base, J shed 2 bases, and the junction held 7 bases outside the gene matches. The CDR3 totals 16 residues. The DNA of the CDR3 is TGTGCCAGCAGCTTAGGCCCTAGCGGACCACAAGAGACCCAGTACTTC. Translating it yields CASSLGPSGPQETQYF.

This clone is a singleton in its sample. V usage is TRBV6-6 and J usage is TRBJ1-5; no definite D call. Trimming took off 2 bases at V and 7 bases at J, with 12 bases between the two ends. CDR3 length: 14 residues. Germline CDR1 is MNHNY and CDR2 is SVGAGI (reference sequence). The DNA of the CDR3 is TGTGCCAGCAGTTACCCAGAAAGAATCCAGCCCCAGCATTTT. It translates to CASSYPERIQPQHF.

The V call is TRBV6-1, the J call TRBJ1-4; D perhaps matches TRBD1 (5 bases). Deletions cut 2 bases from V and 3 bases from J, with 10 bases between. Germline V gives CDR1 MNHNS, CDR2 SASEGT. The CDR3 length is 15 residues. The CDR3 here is CASSEWGGANEKLFF. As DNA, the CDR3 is TGTGCCAGCAGTGAATGGGGCGGAGCTAATGAAAAACTGTTTTTT.

The CDR3 DNA sequence: TGTGCCAGCTCACCAGACAGGGGTAGCACTGAAGCTTTCTTT. This gives the protein CASSPDRGSTEAFF. The J gene is TRBJ1-1, the V gene TRBV18; 8 bases fit TRBD1. The J segment lost 4 bases and the V segment lost 2 bases, leaving 3 bases of the junction unmatched. This CDR3 contains 14 residues. Germline V gene data show CDR1 as KGHSH and CDR2 as LQKENI.

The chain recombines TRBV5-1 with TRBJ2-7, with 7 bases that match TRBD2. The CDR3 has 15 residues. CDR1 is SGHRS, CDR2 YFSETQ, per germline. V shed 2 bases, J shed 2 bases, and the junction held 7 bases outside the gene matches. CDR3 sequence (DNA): TGCGCCAGCAGCTTAGCCGCGGGAGTGCCCTACGAGCAGTACTTC. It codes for CASSLAAGVPYEQYF. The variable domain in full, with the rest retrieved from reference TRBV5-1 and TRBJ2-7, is KAGVTQTPRYLIKTRGQQVTLSCSPISGHRSVSWYQQTPGQGLQFLFEYFSETQRNKGNFPGRFSGRQFSNSRSEMNVSTLELGDSALYLCASSLAAGVPYEQYFGPGTRLTVT.

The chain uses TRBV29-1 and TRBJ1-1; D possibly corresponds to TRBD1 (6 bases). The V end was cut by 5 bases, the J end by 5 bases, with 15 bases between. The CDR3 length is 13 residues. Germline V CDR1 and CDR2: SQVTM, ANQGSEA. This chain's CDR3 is CSVTPGRGTEAFF. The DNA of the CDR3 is TGCAGCGTTACCCCGGGAAGGGGGACTGAAGCTTTCTTT.

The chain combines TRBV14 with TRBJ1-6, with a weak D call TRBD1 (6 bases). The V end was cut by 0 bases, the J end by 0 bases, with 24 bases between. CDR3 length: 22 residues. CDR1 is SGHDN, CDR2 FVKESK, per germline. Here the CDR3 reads CASSQDPARQDWSRSYNSPLHF. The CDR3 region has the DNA TGTGCCAGCAGCCAAGACCCCGCCCGACAGGACTGGTCTCGCTCCTATAATTCACCCCTCCACTTT. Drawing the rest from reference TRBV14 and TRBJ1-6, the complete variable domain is EAGVTQFPSHSVIEKGQTVTLRCDPISGHDNLYWYRRVMGKEIKFLLHFVKESKQDESGMPNNRFLAERTGGTYSTLKVQPAELEDSGVYFCASSQDPARQDWSRSYNSPLHFGNGTRLTVT.

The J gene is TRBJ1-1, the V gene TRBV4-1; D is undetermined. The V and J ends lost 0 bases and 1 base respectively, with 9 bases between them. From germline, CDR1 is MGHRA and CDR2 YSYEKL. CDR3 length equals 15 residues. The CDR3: CASSQEIARNTEAFF. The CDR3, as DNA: TGCGCCAGCAGCCAAGAAATCGCGCGGAACACTGAAGCTTTCTTT.

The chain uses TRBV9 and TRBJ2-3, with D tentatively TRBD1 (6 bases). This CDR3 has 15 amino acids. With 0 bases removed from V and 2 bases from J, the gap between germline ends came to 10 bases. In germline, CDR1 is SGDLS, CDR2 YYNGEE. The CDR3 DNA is TGTGCCAGCAGCGTAGGGCCAGGGGACACAGATACGCAGTATTTT. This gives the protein CASSVGPGDTDTQYF.

As DNA, the CDR3 is TGCGCCAGCAGCTCCCCCCGGACAGGGAACACTGAAGCTTTCTTT. Protein product: CASSSPRTGNTEAFF. The chain couples TRBV5-1 to TRBJ1-1; 7 positions agree with TRBD1. Per the germline V gene, CDR1 is SGHRS and CDR2 is YFSETQ. The CDR3 is 15 residues long. V was clipped by 3 bases and J by 1 base; unmatched bases: 6.

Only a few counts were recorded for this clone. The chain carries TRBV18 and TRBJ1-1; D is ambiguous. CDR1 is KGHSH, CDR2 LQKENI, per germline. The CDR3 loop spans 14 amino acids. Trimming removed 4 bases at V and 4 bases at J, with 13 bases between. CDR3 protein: CASSLEGLGTEAFF. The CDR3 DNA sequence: TGTGCCAGCTCACTCGAGGGTCTGGGCACTGAAGCTTTCTTT. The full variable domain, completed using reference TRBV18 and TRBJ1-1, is NAGVMQNPRHLVRRRGQEARLRCSPMKGHSHVYWYRQLPEEGLKFMVYLQKENIIDESGMPKERFSAEFPKEGPSILRIQQVVRGDSAAYFCASSLEGLGTEAFFGQGTRLTVV.

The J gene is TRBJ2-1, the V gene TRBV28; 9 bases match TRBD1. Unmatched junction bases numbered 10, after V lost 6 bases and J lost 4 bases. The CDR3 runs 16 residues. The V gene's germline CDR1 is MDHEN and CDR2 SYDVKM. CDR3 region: CASRPQTGGKYNEQFF. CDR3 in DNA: TGTGCCAGCAGGCCTCAAACAGGGGGCAAGTACAATGAGCAGTTCTTC.

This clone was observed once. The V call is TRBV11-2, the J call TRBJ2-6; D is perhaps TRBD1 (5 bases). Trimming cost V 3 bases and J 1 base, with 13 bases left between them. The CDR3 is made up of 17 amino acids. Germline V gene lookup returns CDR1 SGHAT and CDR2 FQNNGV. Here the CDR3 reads CASSFGDRPSGANVLTF. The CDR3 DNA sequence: TGTGCCAGCAGCTTTGGTGACAGACCATCTGGGGCCAACGTCCTGACTTTC.

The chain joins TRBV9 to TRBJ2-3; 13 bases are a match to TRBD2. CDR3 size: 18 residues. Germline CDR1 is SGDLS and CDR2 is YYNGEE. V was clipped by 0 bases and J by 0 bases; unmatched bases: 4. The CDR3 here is CASSVELAGGLSTDTQYF. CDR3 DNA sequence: TGTGCCAGCAGCGTAGAACTAGCGGGGGGGCTTAGCACAGATACGCAGTATTTT.

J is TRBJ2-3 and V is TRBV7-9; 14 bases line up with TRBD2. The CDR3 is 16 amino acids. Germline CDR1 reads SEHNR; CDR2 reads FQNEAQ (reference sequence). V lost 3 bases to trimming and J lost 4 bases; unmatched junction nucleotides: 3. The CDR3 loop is CASSFRLAGGSDTQYF. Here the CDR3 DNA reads TGTGCCAGCAGCTTTCGACTAGCGGGGGGGTCAGATACGCAGTATTTT.

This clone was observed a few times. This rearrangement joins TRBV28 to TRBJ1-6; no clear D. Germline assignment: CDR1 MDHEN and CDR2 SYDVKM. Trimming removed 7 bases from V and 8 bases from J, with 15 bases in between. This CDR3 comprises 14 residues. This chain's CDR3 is CASKEGSWDSPLHF. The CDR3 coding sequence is TGTGCCAGCAAAGAGGGCTCCTGGGATTCACCCCTCCACTTT.

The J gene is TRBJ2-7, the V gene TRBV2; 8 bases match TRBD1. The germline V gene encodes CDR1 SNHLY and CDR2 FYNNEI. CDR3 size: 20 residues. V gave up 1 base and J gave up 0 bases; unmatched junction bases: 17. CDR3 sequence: CASSEEWFRARQGSSYEQYF. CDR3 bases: TGTGCCAGCAGTGAAGAGTGGTTCCGGGCGAGACAGGGGAGCTCCTACGAGCAGTACTTC.

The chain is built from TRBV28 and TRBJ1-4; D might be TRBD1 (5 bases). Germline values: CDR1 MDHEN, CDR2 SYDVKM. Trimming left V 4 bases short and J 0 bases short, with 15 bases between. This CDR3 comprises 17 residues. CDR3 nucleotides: TGTGCCAGCAGTTCCCCTCGGACATATGCAACTAATGAAAAACTGTTTTTT. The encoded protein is CASSSPRTYATNEKLFF. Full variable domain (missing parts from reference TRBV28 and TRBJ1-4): DVKVTQSSRYLVKRTGEKVFLECVQDMDHENMFWYRQDPGLGLRLIYFSYDVKMKEKGDIPEGYSVSREKKERFSLILESASTNQTSMYLCASSSPRTYATNEKLFFGSGTQLSVL.

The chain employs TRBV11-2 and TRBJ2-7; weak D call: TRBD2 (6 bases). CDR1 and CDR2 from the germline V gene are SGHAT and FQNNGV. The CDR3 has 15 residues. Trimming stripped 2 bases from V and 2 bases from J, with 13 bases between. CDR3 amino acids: CASSLSLAHTYEQYF. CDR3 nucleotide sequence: TGTGCCAGCAGCTTAAGCCTAGCGCATACCTACGAGCAGTACTTC.

The CDR3 DNA reads TGCGCCAGCAGTCGTCACAATGAGCAGTTCTTC. This gives the protein CASSRHNEQFF. V is TRBV5-1 and J is TRBJ2-1; D not resolved. This CDR3 is 11 amino acids long. Germline values: CDR1 SGHRS, CDR2 YFSETQ. With 5 bases removed from V and 5 bases from J, the gap between germline ends came to 5 bases.